A selection of T cell receptor beta chains follows, all from one sample in a study of blood T cell repertoires in COVID-19. Profiling relied on immunoSEQ multiplex PCR, and the TCRdb table lists in-frame clones only, not all of them. This sample has under 450,000 clones; more than 75% occur once, and the top ten carry 2.5% to 3%. The material sequenced was PBMCs or T cells enriched from blood (not recorded which). The receptors shown here come from a woman aged 30 to 39 who had recovered from COVID-19. Both conserved end residues are part of each CDR3. The D gene is left open where the match is weak. Size values are once, few and many counts, or a class for expanded clones, and some rows have none.

cdr3_nt: TGTGCCACCAGGGAGGGACAGGGGAAATATAGCAATCAGCCCCAGCATTTT
cdr3_aa: CATREGQGKYSNQPQHF
d_call: TRBD1
j_call: TRBJ1-5
v_call: TRBV15
clone_size: .

cdr3_nt: TGTGCCAGCAGCGACTCCCAGGGGGCGCGCGAGCAGTACTTC
cdr3_aa: CASSDSQGAREQYF
d_call: TRBD1
j_call: TRBJ2-7
v_call: TRBV2
clone_size: .

cdr3_nt: TGTGCCAGCAGTTTCACGGACAGGGCGGCTTTCTTT
cdr3_aa: CASSFTDRAAFF
d_call: TRBD1
j_call: TRBJ1-1
v_call: TRBV12-3/TRBV12-4
clone_size: few

cdr3_nt: TGCGCCAGCGCTCTCCTCGGGACAGAAAACGAAAAACTGTTTTTT
cdr3_aa: CASALLGTENEKLFF
d_call: TRBD1
j_call: TRBJ1-4
v_call: TRBV5-1
clone_size: .

cdr3_nt: TGTGCCAGCAGCGTGGCCAACTCTCGACAGGGGGAAGCTTTCTTT
cdr3_aa: CASSVANSRQGEAFF
d_call: TRBD1
j_call: TRBJ1-1
v_call: TRBV9
clone_size: .

cdr3_nt: TGTGCCAGCAGAACACTTGGAGAGAACACTGAAGCTTTCTTT
cdr3_aa: CASRTLGENTEAFF
d_call: .
j_call: TRBJ1-1
v_call: TRBV28
clone_size: .

cdr3_nt: TGTGCCATCAGTGAGTCGGGGCAAGACTATGGCTACACCTTC
cdr3_aa: CAISESGQDYGYTF
d_call: .
j_call: TRBJ1-2
v_call: TRBV10-3
clone_size: .

cdr3_nt: TGTGCCAGCAGTGAAATGCAGGGTGTCAGCGATACGCAGTATTTT
cdr3_aa: CASSEMQGVSDTQYF
d_call: .
j_call: TRBJ2-3
v_call: TRBV25-1
clone_size: .

cdr3_nt: TGTGCCAGCGATGAAGGGTCTAGCGGCAACAATGAGCAGTTCTTC
cdr3_aa: CASDEGSSGNNEQFF
d_call: TRBD2
j_call: TRBJ2-1
v_call: TRBV2
clone_size: .

cdr3_nt: TGTGCCAGCAGCCAGGAGGACAGGGGTTCCTATGGCTACACCTTC
cdr3_aa: CASSQEDRGSYGYTF
d_call: TRBD1
j_call: TRBJ1-2
v_call: TRBV7-9
clone_size: once

cdr3_nt: TGCACCAGCAGCCAAGGTTTTAGCGGGAGTCTTTTCTACGAGCAGTACTTC
cdr3_aa: CTSSQGFSGSLFYEQYF
d_call: .
j_call: TRBJ2-7
v_call: TRBV1
clone_size: .

cdr3_nt: TGTGCCAGCAGGGGCGGGAGGGCTGAACGTTCCTACGAGCAGTACTTC
cdr3_aa: CASRGGRAERSYEQYF
d_call: TRBD2
j_call: TRBJ2-7
v_call: TRBV28
clone_size: .

cdr3_nt: TGTGCCAGCAGTTACCCGGCGGCCCAGCATTTT
cdr3_aa: CASSYPAAQHF
d_call: .
j_call: TRBJ1-5
v_call: TRBV6-2/TRBV6-3
clone_size: .

cdr3_nt: TGTGCCAGCAGTTACTCGAGGCAGGGAGGGGATGAGCAGTTCTTC
cdr3_aa: CASSYSRQGGDEQFF
d_call: TRBD2
j_call: TRBJ2-1
v_call: TRBV6-5
clone_size: .

cdr3_nt: TGTGCCAGCAGCTTGAATAGCGGGAGCTACGAGCAGTACTTC
cdr3_aa: CASSLNSGSYEQYF
d_call: TRBD2
j_call: TRBJ2-7
v_call: TRBV7-9
clone_size: .

cdr3_nt: TGTGCCAGTAGTATTCCTAACACCGGGGAGCTGTTTTTT
cdr3_aa: CASSIPNTGELFF
d_call: .
j_call: TRBJ2-2
v_call: TRBV19
clone_size: .

cdr3_nt: TGTGCCAGCAGTACCCCGCGGCAGGGGGTAAGTGAGCAGTACTTC
cdr3_aa: CASSTPRQGVSEQYF
d_call: TRBD1
j_call: TRBJ2-7
v_call: TRBV6-6
clone_size: .

cdr3_nt: TGTGCCAGCAGCATTACCCGGACAGGGAGGGATCAGCCCCAGCATTTT
cdr3_aa: CASSITRTGRDQPQHF
d_call: TRBD1
j_call: TRBJ1-5
v_call: TRBV7-9
clone_size: .

cdr3_nt: TGTGCCAGCAGCTTGGAAGCGACGTCATACAATGAGCAGTTCTTC
cdr3_aa: CASSLEATSYNEQFF
d_call: .
j_call: TRBJ2-1
v_call: TRBV5-4
clone_size: .

cdr3_nt: TGTGCCAGCAGTGGCCAGGGGACTAACTATGGCTACACCTTC
cdr3_aa: CASSGQGTNYGYTF
d_call: .
j_call: TRBJ1-2
v_call: TRBV2
clone_size: few

cdr3_nt: TGTGCCAGCAGCGTAGCTGCGGGGGACATAGATACGCAGTATTTT
cdr3_aa: CASSVAAGDIDTQYF
d_call: .
j_call: TRBJ2-3
v_call: TRBV9
clone_size: .

cdr3_nt: TGTGCCAGCAGTTCCCCGACAGGGGCTAGATCTGGGGCCAACGTCCTGACTTTC
cdr3_aa: CASSSPTGARSGANVLTF
d_call: TRBD1
j_call: TRBJ2-6
v_call: TRBV28
clone_size: .

cdr3_nt: TGTGCCAGCAGACCGGGACTCCCCCGCAATGAGCAGTTCTTC
cdr3_aa: CASRPGLPRNEQFF
d_call: .
j_call: TRBJ2-1
v_call: TRBV27
clone_size: .

cdr3_nt: TGCGCCAGCAGCCAAGATCCGAGAAATCAGCCCCAGCATTTT
cdr3_aa: CASSQDPRNQPQHF
d_call: .
j_call: TRBJ1-5
v_call: TRBV4-1
clone_size: .

cdr3_nt: TGTGCCAGCAGCTCCCGGGACAGGGGTAACTATGGCTACACCTTC
cdr3_aa: CASSSRDRGNYGYTF
d_call: TRBD1
j_call: TRBJ1-2
v_call: TRBV5-4
clone_size: .

cdr3_nt: TGTGCCAGTCACTTTAGCTTGTTCGGGGAGCTGTTTTTT
cdr3_aa: CASHFSLFGELFF
d_call: .
j_call: TRBJ2-2
v_call: TRBV2
clone_size: .

cdr3_nt: TGTGCCAGCAGCTTGCCGGTGAACACTGAAGCTTTCTTT
cdr3_aa: CASSLPVNTEAFF
d_call: .
j_call: TRBJ1-1
v_call: TRBV5-4
clone_size: .

cdr3_nt: TGTGCCAGCAGCCAAGGATTACGGGTTAGAACTTACGAGCAGTACTTC
cdr3_aa: CASSQGLRVRTYEQYF
d_call: .
j_call: TRBJ2-7
v_call: TRBV3-1/TRBV3-2
clone_size: once

cdr3_nt: TGTGCCAGCAGCTTAGACGGGCCCCAGCATTTT
cdr3_aa: CASSLDGPQHF
d_call: .
j_call: TRBJ1-5
v_call: TRBV11-2
clone_size: .

cdr3_nt: TGCGCCAGCAGCCAACTACTCAGTCCCGCGGATGAGCAGTTCTTC
cdr3_aa: CASSQLLSPADEQFF
d_call: .
j_call: TRBJ2-1
v_call: TRBV4-1
clone_size: .

cdr3_nt: TGTGCCAGCAGTATTGGGACAGGGGATGGCTACACCTTC
cdr3_aa: CASSIGTGDGYTF
d_call: TRBD1
j_call: TRBJ1-2
v_call: TRBV28
clone_size: .

cdr3_nt: TGTGCCAGCAGCTTAGCGTTCGGGTTCACTGAAGCTTTCTTT
cdr3_aa: CASSLAFGFTEAFF
d_call: .
j_call: TRBJ1-1
v_call: TRBV7-9
clone_size: .

cdr3_nt: TGTGCCAGCAGCGGGACAGCTGCAACTAATGAAAAACTGTTTTTT
cdr3_aa: CASSGTAATNEKLFF
d_call: TRBD1
j_call: TRBJ1-4
v_call: TRBV7-9
clone_size: .

cdr3_nt: TGTGCCAGTAGTAGTCCTAGCGGGAGCGACGAGCAGTACTTC
cdr3_aa: CASSSPSGSDEQYF
d_call: TRBD2
j_call: TRBJ2-7
v_call: TRBV19
clone_size: .

cdr3_nt: TGCAGCGTTGATGGGGGACTAGCGAGCAATGAGCAGTTCTTC
cdr3_aa: CSVDGGLASNEQFF
d_call: TRBD2
j_call: TRBJ2-1
v_call: TRBV29-1
clone_size: .

cdr3_nt: TGTGCCAGCACCTCCCCGGGGTCAGGGACAGGAAACACCATATATTTT
cdr3_aa: CASTSPGSGTGNTIYF
d_call: .
j_call: TRBJ1-3
v_call: TRBV28
clone_size: .